This T cell receptor (beta chain) was retrieved from a study of shared clonotypes between healthy human individuals. The V and J ends lost 5 bases and 5 bases, in that order; junction bases with no gene match: 9. The CDR3 spans 15 residues. CDR1 and CDR2 from the germline V gene are SGHTA and FQGNSA. Sequencing was performed with immunoSEQ multiplex PCR; in TCRdb, only in-frame clones are kept and a portion is missing. The sample records about half a million clones, roughly 80% being singletons. The J gene is TRBJ2-5, the V gene TRBV7-2; TRBD2 aligns across 9 bases. The sample was PBMCs. This sequence originates from a woman in her thirties or forties in good health. Some clones in this sample may be carry-over from other donors' samples. CDR3 region: CASSPREREVETQYF. As DNA, the CDR3 is TGTGCCAGCAGCCCCAGAGAGCGGGAGGTCGAGACCCAGTACTTC.